This is a list of T cell receptor beta chains from one sample in a study of blood T cell repertoires in COVID-19. The protocol was immunoSEQ multiplex PCR, while the TCRdb copy is restricted to in-frame clones and leaves out a portion. The data show about 400,000 clones, around 89% seen once. Sequences were obtained from peripheral blood. These receptors came from a man between 35 and 55 years old with acute or convalescent COVID-19. Each CDR3 is given with its conserved first and last residue. Each record gives: D gene, J gene, clone size, V gene, CDR3 protein, CDR3 DNA. D genes are given only for firm matches. Clone size is shown for a subset of rows, as once, few, many or a class of expanded clone.

d_gene: TRBD1; j_gene: TRBJ1-2; abundance: -; v_gene: TRBV4-3; CDR3aa: CASSQDIDRDLSGYTF; CDR3nt: TGCGCCAGCAGCCAAGATATTGACAGGGACCTCTCCGGCTACACCTTC
d_gene: TRBD2; j_gene: TRBJ2-3; abundance: -; v_gene: TRBV29-1; CDR3aa: CSVVSLIGTSQSADTQYF; CDR3nt: TGCAGCGTTGTCTCTCTGATTGGGACTAGTCAATCTGCAGATACGCAGTATTTT
d_gene: -; j_gene: TRBJ1-4; abundance: -; v_gene: TRBV18; CDR3aa: CASSQSGSTNEKLFF; CDR3nt: TGTGCCAGCTCACAGAGCGGGTCAACTAATGAAAAACTGTTTTTT
d_gene: -; j_gene: TRBJ2-5; abundance: once; v_gene: TRBV9; CDR3aa: CASSVSGLARETQYF; CDR3nt: TGTGCCAGCAGCGTCTCTGGGTTAGCGCGGGAGACCCAGTACTTC
d_gene: -; j_gene: TRBJ2-1; abundance: -; v_gene: TRBV7-2; CDR3aa: CASRRDAKYNEQFF; CDR3nt: TGTGCCAGCAGGCGGGACGCGAAGTACAATGAGCAGTTCTTC
d_gene: -; j_gene: TRBJ2-7; abundance: once; v_gene: TRBV29-1; CDR3aa: CSVEVPGNYEQYF; CDR3nt: TGCAGCGTTGAAGTCCCAGGAAACTACGAGCAGTACTTC
d_gene: TRBD2; j_gene: TRBJ2-1; abundance: -; v_gene: TRBV13; CDR3aa: CASSLVRGGYSYNEQFF; CDR3nt: TGTGCCAGCAGCTTAGTGCGCGGGGGGTACTCCTACAATGAGCAGTTCTTC
d_gene: -; j_gene: TRBJ1-2; abundance: -; v_gene: TRBV19; CDR3aa: CASSIAGGTSNGYTF; CDR3nt: TGTGCCAGTAGTATAGCCGGGGGGACTTCTAATGGCTACACCTTC
d_gene: -; j_gene: TRBJ2-2; abundance: once; v_gene: TRBV6-6; CDR3aa: CASSYRRWGGELFF; CDR3nt: TGTGCCAGCAGTTACCGGAGGTGGGGCGGGGAGCTGTTTTTT
d_gene: TRBD1; j_gene: TRBJ1-2; abundance: -; v_gene: TRBV11-1; CDR3aa: CASSSRGPAYGYTF; CDR3nt: TGTGCCAGCAGCTCGAGGGGGCCTGCCTATGGCTACACCTTC
d_gene: -; j_gene: TRBJ2-7; abundance: few; v_gene: TRBV18; CDR3aa: CASSPRGEGQRQYF; CDR3nt: TGTGCCAGCTCACCACGGGGGGAAGGGCAAAGGCAGTACTTC
d_gene: TRBD2; j_gene: TRBJ2-3; abundance: -; v_gene: TRBV5-5; CDR3aa: CASSLTSGRATDTQYF; CDR3nt: TGTGCCAGCAGCCTCACTAGCGGGAGGGCCACAGATACGCAGTATTTT
d_gene: TRBD1; j_gene: TRBJ1-1; abundance: -; v_gene: TRBV11-3; CDR3aa: CASSRGQGENTEAFF; CDR3nt: TGTGCCAGCAGCCGCGGACAGGGAGAGAACACTGAAGCTTTCTTT
d_gene: -; j_gene: TRBJ2-1; abundance: once; v_gene: TRBV12-3/TRBV12-4; CDR3aa: CASSSGYNEQFF; CDR3nt: TGTGCCAGCAGTTCCGGGTACAATGAGCAGTTCTTC
d_gene: TRBD2; j_gene: TRBJ2-1; abundance: -; v_gene: TRBV3-1/TRBV3-2; CDR3aa: CASSQGDLGGNEQFF; CDR3nt: TGTGCCAGCAGCCAAGGGGACTTGGGGGGGAATGAGCAGTTCTTC
d_gene: -; j_gene: TRBJ2-3; abundance: few; v_gene: TRBV3-1/TRBV3-2; CDR3aa: CASSQVLADSSTDTQYF; CDR3nt: TGTGCCAGCAGCCAAGTCTTGGCAGATTCTAGCACAGATACGCAGTATTTT
d_gene: -; j_gene: TRBJ2-1; abundance: -; v_gene: TRBV28; CDR3aa: CASVPPSGSYNEQFF; CDR3nt: TGTGCCAGCGTCCCCCCGAGTGGCTCCTACAATGAGCAGTTCTTC
d_gene: -; j_gene: TRBJ1-3; abundance: once; v_gene: TRBV9; CDR3aa: CASSARLQSSGNTIYF; CDR3nt: TGTGCCAGCAGCGCTAGACTACAAAGCTCTGGAAACACCATATATTTT
d_gene: TRBD2; j_gene: TRBJ2-7; abundance: -; v_gene: TRBV10-3; CDR3aa: CAISGTSGDYEQYF; CDR3nt: TGTGCCATCAGTGGGACTAGCGGGGATTACGAGCAGTACTTC
d_gene: TRBD1; j_gene: TRBJ1-1; abundance: few; v_gene: TRBV5-6; CDR3aa: CASSPLTGGLTEAFF; CDR3nt: TGTGCCAGCAGCCCCTTGACAGGGGGCCTCACTGAAGCTTTCTTT
d_gene: TRBD1; j_gene: TRBJ1-2; abundance: -; v_gene: TRBV4-3; CDR3aa: CASSQRTGGYGYTF; CDR3nt: TGCGCCAGCAGCCAGAGGACAGGGGGCTATGGCTACACCTTC
d_gene: -; j_gene: TRBJ1-4; abundance: once; v_gene: TRBV14; CDR3aa: CASSRVRGLGEKLFF; CDR3nt: TGTGCCAGCAGCCGCGTCAGGGGACTAGGTGAAAAACTGTTTTTT
d_gene: -; j_gene: TRBJ2-7; abundance: -; v_gene: TRBV4-1; CDR3aa: CASSPVSTASTTYEQYF; CDR3nt: TGCGCCAGCAGCCCCGTAAGTACAGCTAGCACAACCTACGAGCAGTACTTC
d_gene: -; j_gene: TRBJ1-3; abundance: -; v_gene: TRBV7-2; CDR3aa: CASSYGGAPLLSGNTIYF; CDR3nt: TGTGCCAGCAGCTACGGGGGGGCCCCCTTGTTGTCTGGAAACACCATATATTTT
d_gene: TRBD2; j_gene: TRBJ2-7; abundance: -; v_gene: TRBV7-3; CDR3aa: CASSLTSGVYEQYF; CDR3nt: TGTGCCAGCAGCTTGACTAGCGGGGTATACGAGCAGTACTTC
d_gene: TRBD2; j_gene: TRBJ2-3; abundance: -; v_gene: TRBV4-3; CDR3aa: CASSRSGAPSTDTQYF; CDR3nt: TGCGCCAGCAGCCGGAGCGGGGCCCCAAGCACAGATACGCAGTATTTT
d_gene: TRBD1; j_gene: TRBJ2-5; abundance: -; v_gene: TRBV3-1/TRBV3-2; CDR3aa: CASALQWDRGRETQYF; CDR3nt: TGTGCCAGCGCCTTGCAGTGGGACAGGGGGCGGGAGACCCAGTACTTC
d_gene: TRBD1; j_gene: TRBJ2-4; abundance: once; v_gene: TRBV11-2; CDR3aa: CASSLGRGGPNIQYF; CDR3nt: TGTGCCAGCAGCTTAGGGAGAGGGGGCCCGAACATTCAGTACTTC
d_gene: TRBD1; j_gene: TRBJ1-5; abundance: -; v_gene: TRBV29-1; CDR3aa: CSVRQGYNQPQHF; CDR3nt: TGCAGCGTTCGACAGGGGTACAATCAGCCCCAGCATTTT
d_gene: -; j_gene: TRBJ1-1; abundance: -; v_gene: TRBV29-1; CDR3aa: CSVFPGGTEAFF; CDR3nt: TGCAGCGTTTTCCCGGGGGGCACTGAAGCTTTCTTT
d_gene: -; j_gene: TRBJ2-3; abundance: -; v_gene: TRBV12-3/TRBV12-4; CDR3aa: CASSLGPTDTQYF; CDR3nt: TGTGCCAGCAGTTTAGGGCCCACAGATACGCAGTATTTT
d_gene: TRBD1; j_gene: TRBJ1-4; abundance: many; v_gene: TRBV7-9; CDR3aa: CASSPTGFTEKLFF; CDR3nt: TGTGCCAGCAGCCCGACAGGGTTCACGGAAAAACTGTTTTTT
d_gene: TRBD1; j_gene: TRBJ2-1; abundance: once; v_gene: TRBV29-1; CDR3aa: CSALDRGGTYNEQFF; CDR3nt: TGCAGCGCCCTAGACAGGGGGGGGACCTACAATGAGCAGTTCTTC